Following are 12 T cell receptor beta chains from one sample sequenced in a study of cytomegalovirus exposure and HLA in healthy donors. Use of 60 Vbeta and 13 Jbeta primers characterized the PCR. Measured with immunoSEQ multiplex PCR; TCRdb has only the in-frame clones, and not every one. The sample holds around 50,000 clones, around 83% seen once. The sequencing sample was made of PBMCs. These receptors all stem from a man aged 25 to 40 in good health and CMV-seronegative.

This sequence joins TRBV19 and TRBJ2-1; tentative D call: TRBD1 (6 bases). The V gene lost 7 bases and the J gene lost 6 bases, with 7 bases spanning the gap. The CDR3 extends over 11 amino acids. Germline V lookup: CDR1 LNHDA, CDR2 SQIVND (reference sequence). CDR3 sequence: CASTGVNEQFF. CDR3 sequence (DNA): TGTGCCAGTACAGGGGTCAATGAGCAGTTCTTC.

V is TRBV5-3 and J is TRBJ1-2; D perhaps matches TRBD1 (6 bases). TRBV5-3 is an ORF for which the function is uncertain. V was shortened by 1 base and J by 4 bases, with 14 bases between the two germline ends. This CDR3 has 15 amino acids. DNA of the CDR3: TGTGCCAGAAGCTTGATGAAGGGGGTAGGCTATGGCTACACCTTC. Amino acid sequence: CARSLMKGVGYGYTF.

This clone was seen a handful of times. This chain connects TRBV6-5 to TRBJ1-2; D gene uncertain. The germline gives CDR1 MNHEY, CDR2 SVGAGI. Between the trimmed V and J ends, which lost 0 bases and 5 bases, there was a span of 13 bases. This CDR3 has 15 residues. CDR3 loop: CASSYSVSQSYGYTF. As DNA, the CDR3 is TGTGCCAGCAGTTACTCGGTTTCTCAGTCGTATGGCTACACCTTC.

The chain employs TRBV11-2 and TRBJ1-3, with 7 bases lining up with TRBD1. This CDR3 contains 14 residues. V lost 1 base to trimming and J lost 4 bases; unmatched junction nucleotides: 1. Per the germline V gene, CDR1 is SGHAT and CDR2 is FQNNGV. Here the CDR3 reads CASSLVGGGNTIYF. The CDR3 region has the DNA TGTGCCAGCAGCTTAGTAGGGGGCGGAAACACCATATATTTT. Using reference TRBV11-2 and TRBJ1-3 for the parts outside the CDR3, the full variable domain is EAGVAQSPRYKIIEKRQSVAFWCNPISGHATLYWYQQILGQGPKLLIQFQNNGVVDDSQLPKDRFSAERLKGVDSTLKIQPAKLEDSAVYLCASSLVGGGNTIYFGEGSWLTVV.

The V gene is TRBV6-5, the J gene TRBJ2-6; D is undetermined. V was pared by 2 bases and J by 1 base, with 6 bases between. The CDR3 spans 15 residues. Germline values: CDR1 MNHEY, CDR2 SVGAGI. The CDR3 protein is CASSYGESGANVLTF. The CDR3 region has the DNA TGTGCCAGCAGTTACGGAGAATCTGGGGCCAACGTCCTGACTTTC.

Regarding this clone: The junction does not match germline at one end; this may be a read error. The chain employs TRBV7-7 and TRBJ2-2; no clear D gene. Looked up from germline, CDR1 is SSHAT and CDR2 is FNYEAQ (reference sequence). The CDR3 totals 14 residues. The CDR3 DNA sequence: TGCGCCAGCAGCTTAACTGTGAACACCGGGGAGCTGTTTTTT. Its translation: CASSLTVNTGELFF.

The chain is built from TRBV19 and TRBJ1-1; the D is unclear. Germline CDR1 reads LNHDA; CDR2 reads SQIVND (reference sequence). V was pared by 5 bases and J by 3 bases, with 16 bases between. The length of the CDR3 is 15 residues. The CDR3 DNA reads as TGTGCCAGTAGTTCTAGTTGGGCCGGGGACACTGAAGCTTTCTTT. Protein: CASSSSWAGDTEAFF.

The chain employs TRBV12-5 and TRBJ1-1; 10 nucleotides agree with TRBD1. Germline values: CDR1 LGHNT, CDR2 FRNRAP. The CDR3 sequence is 15 residues long. V shed 4 bases, J shed 1 base, and the junction held 3 bases outside the gene matches. CDR3 bases: TGTGCTAGTGGTTGGGGGGACAGGGGGAACACTGAAGCTTTCTTT. Encoded protein: CASGWGDRGNTEAFF.

The chain links TRBV5-6 to TRBJ1-4, with 10 bases lining up with TRBD1. The CDR3 contains 15 residues. Germline CDR1 reads SGHDT; CDR2 reads YYEEEE. Trimming took 1 base from V and 7 from J; bases not matched to a gene: 4. The CDR3 loop is CASSLMGTGVEKLFF. CDR3 nucleotide sequence: TGTGCCAGCAGCTTGATGGGGACAGGGGTTGAAAAACTGTTTTTT.

This clone has more than one count but fewer than ten. The CDR3 nucleotides read TGTGCCAGCAGCGCTCTAGCGGGGGCCTACGAGCAGTACTTC. It codes for CASSALAGAYEQYF. This chain uses TRBV7-2 with TRBJ2-5; 10 bases line up with TRBD2. Matching the DNA end better, TRBJ2-7 makes the J call doubtful. Germline assignment: CDR1 SGHTA and CDR2 FQGNSA. The CDR3 length is 14 residues.

This chain uses TRBV9 with TRBJ2-3; no clear D. Trimming took off 4 bases at V and 1 base at J, with 16 bases between the two ends. CDR1 is SGDLS, CDR2 YYNGEE, per germline. This CDR3 has 16 amino acids. The CDR3: CASSLQVGLGTDTQYF. The CDR3 coding sequence is TGTGCCAGCAGCCTCCAGGTGGGTTTAGGCACAGATACGCAGTATTTT. The entire variable domain, with the rest obtained from reference TRBV9 and TRBJ2-3, is as follows: DSGVTQTPKHLITATGQRVTLRCSPRSGDLSVYWYQQSLDQGLQFLIQYYNGEERAKGNILERFSAQQFPDLHSELNLSSLELGDSALYFCASSLQVGLGTDTQYFGPGTRLTVL.

The J gene is TRBJ2-2, the V gene TRBV5-1, with D tentatively TRBD1 (6 bases). CDR1 and CDR2 (germline): SGHRS, YFSETQ. CDR3 length: 14 residues. The V end was cut by 1 base, the J end by 6 bases, with 10 bases between. This CDR3 is CASSLNGGPGELFF. In nucleotides, the CDR3 is TGCGCCAGCAGCTTGAATGGGGGCCCCGGGGAGCTGTTTTTT.